The clone carrying this TCR beta chain was found many times. Its antigen remains unidentified. Germline-derived CDR1 and CDR2 are SGHRS and YFSETQ. The J segment lost 6 bases and the V segment lost 3 bases, leaving 8 bases of the junction unmatched. The CDR3 is made up of 14 amino acids. Certain patients, namely those with other autoimmune diseases, uncontrolled infections, pregnancy or lactation, were excluded. The data stem from a study of Graves' ophthalmopathy and Graves' hyperthyroidism. Study results and limitations: Among expanded thyroid clonotypes above 0.001 frequency, most also occurred in blood. Discriminating ophthalmopathy from stable hyperthyroidism, a 13-signature model attained a sensitivity of about 90% and a specificity of around 83%.

TCR beta CDR3 regions were amplified from RNA transcripts. The workflow started with a first-round RT-PCR run with HTBI primers and then moved on to a second-round multiplex PCR. From the multiplex PCR reads, TCRdb called clonotypes with MiXCR, one entry per CDR3 protein. This sample has around 1.1 million distinct CDR3 sequences, with about 40% found just once. This TCR came from an adult man with Graves' hyperthyroidism. The V and J genes are TRBV5-1 and TRBJ1-2; TRBD1 matches at 7 bases. Sequenced material: peripheral blood or thyroid tissue (not recorded which). The CDR3 nucleotides are TGCGCCAGCAGCTCTCGACAGGGACTTGATGGCTACACCTTC. It specifies CASSSRQGLDGYTF.